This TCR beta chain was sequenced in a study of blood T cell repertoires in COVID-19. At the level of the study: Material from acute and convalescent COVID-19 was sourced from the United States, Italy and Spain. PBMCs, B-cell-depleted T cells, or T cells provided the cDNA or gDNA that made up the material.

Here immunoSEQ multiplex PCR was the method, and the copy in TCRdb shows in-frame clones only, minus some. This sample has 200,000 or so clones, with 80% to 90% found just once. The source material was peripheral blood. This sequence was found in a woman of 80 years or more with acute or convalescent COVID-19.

The CDR3 DNA follows: TGCGCCAGCAGCCAAGAGGCATCCTCCGCGGTGGGAAACACCATATATTTT. It translates to CASSQEASSAVGNTIYF. The genes are TRBV4-1 and TRBJ1-3, with D hard to call. Between the trimmed V and J ends, which lost 0 bases and 4 bases, there was a span of 16 bases. The CDR3 runs to 17 residues. The germline V gene encodes CDR1 MGHRA and CDR2 YSYEKL.